The clone carrying this T cell receptor (beta chain) was counted between two and nine times. The antigen is undetermined. Combining a sample-barcoded 5' primer with a J-beta primer mix, a second PCR ran for about 6 to 11 cycles. TCRdb ran MiXCR on the 5' RACE reads and lists one entry per CDR3 protein. The sample contains under 950,000 distinct CDR3 sequences, about a fifth of which appear only once. This sample was taken from a study of blood T cells in healthy people across ages. Total RNA was isolated from each sample in quantities of at least 5.5 micrograms. J was trimmed by 4 bases and V by 6 bases; bases with no gene match: 6. The CDR3 contains 14 residues. Germline CDR1 reads SQVTM; CDR2 reads ANQGSEA. Regarding the study as a whole: Long-lived and aged donors differed, with more naive CD4+ cells and higher diversity in the long-lived.

Specimen: blood. This sequence was found in a man in his 70s in good health. V is TRBV29-1 and J is TRBJ2-1; 10 nucleotides match TRBD2. The CDR3 coding sequence is TGCAGCGTAATCGGACTAGCGGTGTACAATGAGCAGTTCTTC. This translates into CSVIGLAVYNEQFF.